This entry describes one T cell receptor beta chain. This record comes from a study of shared clonotypes between healthy human individuals. TCRdb's copy holds only in-frame clones and misses some; the assay was immunoSEQ multiplex PCR. This table holds 1,400,000 or so clones, 97% to 99% found once. This CDR3 contains 16 residues. Germline V gene lookup returns CDR1 KGHSH and CDR2 LQKENI. V was pared by 5 bases and J by 4 bases, with 6 bases of the junction left unmatched. The receptor's source is a man aged 25-40 years in good health. Sequenced material: naive CD4+ T cells sorted from blood. Subset: CD45RA+ positively selected. The chain carries TRBV18 and TRBJ2-1; 12 bases match TRBD2. The CDR3 DNA sequence: TGTGCCAGCTCAACCGGGACTAGCGGGTTATACAATGAGCAGTTCTTC. It is translated as CASSTGTSGLYNEQFF. The full variable domain, rest sourced from reference TRBV18 and TRBJ2-1, is NAGVMQNPRHLVRRRGQEARLRCSPMKGHSHVYWYRQLPEEGLKFMVYLQKENIIDESGMPKERFSAEFPKEGPSILRIQQVVRGDSAAYFCASSTGTSGLYNEQFFGPGTRLTVL.